The 8 T cell receptor beta chains presented below share a single source sample, sequenced in a study of low-dose radiotherapy and immunotherapy resistance in tumors. As to time point: before trial treatment. First-strand cDNA used TRAV- and TRBV-specific primers, covering alpha and beta chains. Using a constant-region primer together with a V-primer adapter, TCRs were subjected to around 20 PCR cycles of amplification. TCRdb processed the reads anew with MiXCR; each CDR3 protein has one entry. Of 85,000 to 100,000 distinct CDR3 sequences listed, more than 8% are singletons. The input for sequencing was PBMCs, taken before treatment. The receptor set was obtained from a male donor with prostate cancer.

This clonotype was found many times. The V and J genes are TRBV20-1 and TRBJ2-2; 10 bases are shared with TRBD1. The CDR3 contains 17 residues. The germline V gene encodes CDR1 DFQATT and CDR2 SNEGSKA (reference sequence). V trimming: 6 bases; J trimming: 6 bases; junction bases outside the gene matches: 16. CDR3 amino acids: CSAALTGGGLRAGELFF. CDR3 DNA: TGCAGTGCCGCCCTGACAGGGGGCGGTCTAAGAGCCGGGGAGCTGTTTTTT.

This clonotype was seen ten or more times. V gene TRBV7-2 combines with J gene TRBJ2-7, with 7 bases aligning to TRBD2. The CDR3 spans 14 residues. V lost 6 bases and J lost 2; bases outside the gene matches: 7. Germline CDR1 SGHTA, CDR2 FQGNSA. The CDR3 loop reads CASSFGSGTYEQYF. Here the CDR3 DNA reads TGTGCCAGCAGTTTCGGAAGCGGGACCTACGAGCAGTACTTC. The full variable domain, with the rest looked up from reference TRBV7-2 and TRBJ2-7, is GAGVSQSPSNKVTEKGKDVELRCDPISGHTALYWYRQSLGQGLEFLIYFQGNSAPDKSGLPSDRFSAERTGGSVSTLTIQRTQQEDSAVYLCASSFGSGTYEQYFGPGTRLTVT.

The rearrangement uses TRBV6-6 and TRBJ2-1, with D unresolved. The CDR3 is made up of 17 amino acids. Trimming stripped 7 bases from V and 1 base from J, with 20 bases between. Germline values: CDR1 MNHNY, CDR2 SVGAGI (reference sequence). This chain's CDR3 is CASNDARTGISYNEQFF. CDR3 nucleotides: TGTGCCAGCAACGATGCCCGGACCGGAATATCCTACAATGAGCAGTTCTTC.

This clonotype occurred many times. The chain is built from TRBV5-5 and TRBJ2-7; 9 nucleotides agree with TRBD1. CDR3 size: 16 residues. V lost 2 bases to trimming and J lost 3 bases; unmatched junction nucleotides: 9. Germline lookup yields CDR1 SGHKS and CDR2 YYEKEE (reference sequence). The CDR3 loop reads CASSLAGTGYYYEQYF. CDR3 coding DNA: TGTGCCAGCAGCTTAGCCGGGACAGGGTACTACTACGAGCAGTACTTC.

In its sample, this clonotype was seen many times. The rearrangement joins TRBV5-4 to TRBJ2-6, with a weak D call TRBD2 (5 bases). Germline V lookup: CDR1 SGHNT, CDR2 YYREEE (reference sequence). There are 17 residues in the CDR3. The V gene lost 2 bases and the J gene lost 4 bases, with 16 bases spanning the gap. The CDR3: CASSLSSGLVGANVLTF. For the CDR3, the DNA is TGTGCCAGCAGCTTAAGTTCGGGGTTAGTGGGGGCCAACGTCCTGACTTTC.

This clonotype was observed many times. The rearrangement uses TRBV12-3 or TRBV12-4 and TRBJ2-2; 10 bases are a match to TRBD1. The CDR3 extends over 15 amino acids. Trimming at V came to 3 bases and at J to 5 bases, leaving 3 bases not matched to a gene. The CDR3 DNA sequence: TGTGCCAGCAGTTTCCGGACAGGGGGAACCGGGGAGCTGTTTTTT. This gives the protein CASSFRTGGTGELFF.

This clonotype has a count of ten or more. J is TRBJ2-3 and V is TRBV5-1; a weak D match, TRBD1 (5 bases). The germline V and J ends were trimmed by 2 bases and 4 bases, with 11 bases remaining between them. Germline CDR1 is SGHRS and CDR2 is YFSETQ. The CDR3 extends over 14 amino acids. CDR3 sequence (DNA): TGCGCCAGCAGCTTAGGGCAGGGCCCAGATACGCAGTATTTT. The encoded protein is CASSLGQGPDTQYF.

This clonotype was counted many times. The genes are TRBV7-2 and TRBJ1-2, with D maybe TRBD1 (5 bases). Trimming stripped 1 base from V and 7 bases from J, with 16 bases between. CDR3 length: 15 residues. Looked up from germline, CDR1 is SGHTA and CDR2 is FQGNSA. The CDR3 spells CASSLGGAPVSGYTF. CDR3 nucleotides: TGTGCCAGCAGCTTAGGAGGGGCGCCCGTGTCTGGCTACACCTTC.